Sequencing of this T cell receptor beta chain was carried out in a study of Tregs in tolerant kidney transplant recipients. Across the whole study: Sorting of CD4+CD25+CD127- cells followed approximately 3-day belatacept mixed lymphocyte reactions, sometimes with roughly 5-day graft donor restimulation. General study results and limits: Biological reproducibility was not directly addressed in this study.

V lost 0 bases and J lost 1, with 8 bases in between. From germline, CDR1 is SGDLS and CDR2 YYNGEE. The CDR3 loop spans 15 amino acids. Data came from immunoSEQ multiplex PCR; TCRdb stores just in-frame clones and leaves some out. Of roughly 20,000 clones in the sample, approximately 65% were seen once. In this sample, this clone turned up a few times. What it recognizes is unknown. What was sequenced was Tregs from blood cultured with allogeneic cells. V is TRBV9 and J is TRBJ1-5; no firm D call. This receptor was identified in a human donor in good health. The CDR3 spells CASSVALTSNQPQHF. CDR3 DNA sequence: TGTGCCAGCAGCGTAGCCCTTACAAGCAATCAGCCCCAGCATTTT.